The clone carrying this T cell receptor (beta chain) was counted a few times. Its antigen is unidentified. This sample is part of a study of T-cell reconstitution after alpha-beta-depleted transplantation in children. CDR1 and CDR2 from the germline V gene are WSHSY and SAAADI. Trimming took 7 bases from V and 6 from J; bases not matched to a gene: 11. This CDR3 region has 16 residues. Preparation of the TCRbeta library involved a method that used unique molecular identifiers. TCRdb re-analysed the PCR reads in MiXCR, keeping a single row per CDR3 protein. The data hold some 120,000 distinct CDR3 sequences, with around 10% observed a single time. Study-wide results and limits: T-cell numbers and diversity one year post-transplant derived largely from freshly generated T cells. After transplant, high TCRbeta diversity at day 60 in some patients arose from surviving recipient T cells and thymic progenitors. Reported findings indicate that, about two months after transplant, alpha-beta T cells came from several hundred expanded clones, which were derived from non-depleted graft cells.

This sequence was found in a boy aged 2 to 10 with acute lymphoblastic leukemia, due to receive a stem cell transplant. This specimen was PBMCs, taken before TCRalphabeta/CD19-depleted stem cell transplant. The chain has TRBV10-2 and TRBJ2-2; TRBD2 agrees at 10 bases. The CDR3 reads CASMASSGRRSGELFF. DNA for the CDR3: TGCGCCAGCATGGCTTCTAGCGGGAGAAGGTCCGGGGAGCTGTTTTTT.